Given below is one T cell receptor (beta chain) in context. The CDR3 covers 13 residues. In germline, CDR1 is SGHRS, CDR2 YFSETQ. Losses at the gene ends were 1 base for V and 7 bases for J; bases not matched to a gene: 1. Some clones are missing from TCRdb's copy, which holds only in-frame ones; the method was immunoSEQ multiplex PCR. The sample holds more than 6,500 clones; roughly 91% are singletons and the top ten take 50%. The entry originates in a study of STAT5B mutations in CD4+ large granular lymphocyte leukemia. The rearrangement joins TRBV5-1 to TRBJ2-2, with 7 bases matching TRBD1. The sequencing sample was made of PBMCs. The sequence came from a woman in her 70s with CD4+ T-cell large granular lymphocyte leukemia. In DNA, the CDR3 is TGCGCCAGCAGCTTGTCAGGGGGCGGGGAGCTGTTTTTT. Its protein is CASSLSGGGELFF.